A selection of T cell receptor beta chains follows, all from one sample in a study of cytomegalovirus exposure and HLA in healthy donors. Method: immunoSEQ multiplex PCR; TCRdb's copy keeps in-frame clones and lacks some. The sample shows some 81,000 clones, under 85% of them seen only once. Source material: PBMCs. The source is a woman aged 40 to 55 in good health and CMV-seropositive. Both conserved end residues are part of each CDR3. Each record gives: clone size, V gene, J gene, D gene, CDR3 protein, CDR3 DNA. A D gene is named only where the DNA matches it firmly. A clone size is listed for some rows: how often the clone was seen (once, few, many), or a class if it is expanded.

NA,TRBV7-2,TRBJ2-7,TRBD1,CASRGGTGGYEQYF,TGTGCCAGCAGGGGTGGGACAGGAGGCTACGAGCAGTACTTC
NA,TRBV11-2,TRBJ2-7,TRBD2,CASSQGLGGFEQYF,TGTGCCAGCAGCCAGGGACTAGGAGGCTTCGAGCAGTACTTC
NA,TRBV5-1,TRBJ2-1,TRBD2,CASSYGLAGVEQFF,TGCGCCAGCAGCTATGGACTAGCGGGAGTTGAGCAGTTCTTC
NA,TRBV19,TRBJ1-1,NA,CASSGGRTEAFF,TGTGCCAGTAGCGGGGGGCGTACTGAAGCTTTCTTT
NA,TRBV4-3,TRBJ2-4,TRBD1,CASSQDRQGGYIQYF,TGCGCCAGCAGCCAAGATAGACAGGGTGGATACATTCAGTACTTC
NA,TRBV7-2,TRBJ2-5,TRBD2,CASSRRTSGGIKETQYF,TGTGCCAGCAGCCGACGGACTAGCGGGGGGATAAAAGAGACCCAGTACTTC
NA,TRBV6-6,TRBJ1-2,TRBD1,CASSYTGGGYGYTF,TGTGCCAGCAGTTACACAGGGGGCGGCTATGGCTACACCTTC
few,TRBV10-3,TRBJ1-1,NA,CAISPQASNTEAFF,TGTGCCATCAGTCCACAGGCGTCGAACACTGAAGCTTTCTTT
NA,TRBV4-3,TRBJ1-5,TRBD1,CASSQDRGQGNQPQHF,TGCGCCAGCAGCCAAGATCGGGGACAGGGTAATCAGCCCCAGCATTTT
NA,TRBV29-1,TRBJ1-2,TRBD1,CSAGGQYYGYTF,TGCAGCGCAGGGGGACAGTACTATGGCTACACCTTC
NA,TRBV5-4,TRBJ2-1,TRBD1,CASSPGGISSYNEQFF,TGTGCCAGCAGCCCAGGGGGCATCAGCTCCTACAATGAGCAGTTCTTC
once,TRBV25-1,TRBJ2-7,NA,CASSVRGQTDEQYF,TGTGCCAGCAGTGTGCGAGGACAGACGGACGAGCAGTACTTC
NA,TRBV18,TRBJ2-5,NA,CASSLSDQETQYF,TGTGCCAGCTCACTGTCAGATCAAGAGACCCAGTACTTC
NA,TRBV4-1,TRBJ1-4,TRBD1,CASRDREGEKLFF,TGCGCCAGCAGAGACAGGGAAGGTGAAAAACTGTTTTTT
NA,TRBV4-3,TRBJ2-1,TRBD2,CASSQAAGVDYNEQFF,TGCGCCAGCAGCCAAGCAGCGGGGGTGGACTACAATGAGCAGTTCTTC
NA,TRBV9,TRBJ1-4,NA,CASTVDDGPNEKLFF,TGTGCCAGCACCGTAGATGATGGGCCTAATGAAAAACTGTTTTTT
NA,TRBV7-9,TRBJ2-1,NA,CASTPPGNEQFF,TGTGCCAGCACCCCCCCCGGGAATGAGCAGTTCTTC
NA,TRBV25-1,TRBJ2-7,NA,CASSDFGGNYEQYF,TGTGCCAGCAGTGACTTTGGGGGGAACTACGAGCAGTACTTC
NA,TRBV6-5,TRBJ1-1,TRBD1,CASSKPGTGNTEAFF,TGTGCCAGCAGTAAACCCGGGACAGGGAACACTGAAGCTTTCTTT
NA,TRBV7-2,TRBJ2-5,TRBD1,CASSLAWGVTQGETQYF,TGTGCCAGCAGCTTAGCATGGGGAGTCACACAGGGGGAGACCCAGTACTTC
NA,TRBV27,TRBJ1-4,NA,CASSLDCPELFF,TGTGCCAGCAGTTTAGATTGTCCAGAACTGTTTTTT
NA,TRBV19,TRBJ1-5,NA,CASTLIGRGQGKEPQHF,TGTGCCAGTACCCTTATAGGCAGGGGCCAAGGGAAAGAGCCCCAGCATTTT
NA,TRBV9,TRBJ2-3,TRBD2,CASSSLAGVGTDTQYF,TGTGCCAGCAGCTCCCTAGCGGGAGTAGGCACAGATACGCAGTATTTT
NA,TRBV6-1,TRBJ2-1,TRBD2,CASSDIRTSGSSYNEQFF,TGTGCCAGCAGTGACATCCGGACTAGCGGGAGCTCCTACAATGAGCAGTTCTTC
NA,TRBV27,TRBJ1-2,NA,CASSYGTLTGGYTF,TGTGCCAGCAGCTACGGGACACTCACCGGTGGCTACACCTTC
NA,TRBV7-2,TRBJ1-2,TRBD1,CASSSRQGAFSNYGYTF,TGTGCCAGCAGCTCTAGACAGGGGGCGTTCTCTAACTATGGCTACACCTTC
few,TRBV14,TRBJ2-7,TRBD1,CASSQRQGVYEQYF,TGTGCCAGCAGCCAAAGACAGGGGGTATACGAGCAGTACTTC
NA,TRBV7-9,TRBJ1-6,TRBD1,CASSSGQGNSPLHF,TGTGCCAGCAGCTCGGGACAGGGTAATTCACCCCTCCACTTT
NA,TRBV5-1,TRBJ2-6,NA,CASSLGATASGANVLTF,TGCGCCAGCAGCTTGGGGGCGACAGCTTCTGGGGCCAACGTCCTGACTTTC
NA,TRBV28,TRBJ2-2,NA,CASSLNVREPDTGELFF,TGTGCCAGCAGTTTAAATGTCCGGGAACCGGACACCGGGGAGCTGTTTTTT
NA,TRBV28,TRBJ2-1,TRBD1,CASSLAAGGPYEQFF,TGTGCCAGCAGTTTAGCGGCAGGGGGCCCCTATGAGCAGTTCTTC
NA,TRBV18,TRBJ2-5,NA,CASSPGRETQYF,TGTGCCAGCTCACCAGGGAGAGAGACCCAGTACTTC
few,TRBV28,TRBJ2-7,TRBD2,CASSLIPTSGRAAYEQYF,TGTGCCAGCAGTTTAATCCCGACTAGCGGGAGGGCAGCCTACGAGCAGTACTTC
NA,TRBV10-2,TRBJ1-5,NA,CASLEGGFRSNQPQHF,TGCGCCAGCCTAGAAGGCGGGTTTCGTAGCAATCAGCCCCAGCATTTT
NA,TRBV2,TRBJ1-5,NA,CASRVGISNQPQHF,TGTGCCAGCAGAGTCGGGATTAGCAATCAGCCCCAGCATTTT
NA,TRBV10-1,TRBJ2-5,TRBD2,CASSGGRGSGQETQYF,TGCGCCAGCAGTGGGGGTAGGGGTAGCGGGCAAGAGACCCAGTACTTC
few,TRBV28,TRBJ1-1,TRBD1,CASSPRTGDAGTEAFF,TGTGCCAGCAGTCCCCGGACAGGGGATGCAGGCACTGAAGCTTTCTTT
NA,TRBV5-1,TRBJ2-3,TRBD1,CASSPRDRGGTDTQYF,TGCGCCAGCAGCCCTCGGGACAGGGGGGGAACAGATACGCAGTATTTT
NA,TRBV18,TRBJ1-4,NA,CASSPHDRANEKLFF,TGTGCCAGCTCTCCTCACGACAGAGCTAATGAAAAACTGTTTTTT
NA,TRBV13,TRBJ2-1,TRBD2,CASTKTSGIYNEQFF,TGTGCCAGCACCAAGACTAGCGGGATCTACAATGAGCAGTTCTTC
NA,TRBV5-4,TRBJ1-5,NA,CASSSQPGLSNQPQHF,TGTGCCAGCAGCTCCCAACCGGGGTTGTCCAATCAGCCCCAGCATTTT
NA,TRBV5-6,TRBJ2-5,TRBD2,CASREGLGDRETQYF,TGTGCCAGCAGAGAGGGACTAGGAGATCGGGAGACCCAGTACTTC
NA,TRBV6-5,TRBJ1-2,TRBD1,CASRRDSNYGYTF,TGTGCCAGCAGAAGGGACAGTAACTATGGCTACACCTTC
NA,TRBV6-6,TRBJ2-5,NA,CASSTLATYGTQYF,TGTGCCAGCTCTACTCTAGCGACCTACGGAACCCAGTACTTC
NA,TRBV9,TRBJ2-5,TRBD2,CASSVGGTSQETQYF,TGTGCCAGCAGCGTAGGGGGGACTAGCCAAGAGACCCAGTACTTC
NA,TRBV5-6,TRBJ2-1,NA,CASSLLAHEQFF,TGTGCCAGCAGCTTGCTAGCTCATGAGCAGTTCTTC
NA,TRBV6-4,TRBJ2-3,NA,CASSELAGTDTQYF,TGTGCCAGCAGTGAGCTGGCGGGCACAGATACGCAGTATTTT
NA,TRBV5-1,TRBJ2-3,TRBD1,CASSQGDRGVGTQYF,TGCGCCAGCAGCCAGGGAGACAGGGGGGTTGGTACGCAGTATTTT
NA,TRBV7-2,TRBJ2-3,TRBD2,CASSLDSSGLQDTQYF,TGTGCCAGCAGCTTAGATTCTAGCGGACTACAGGATACGCAGTATTTT
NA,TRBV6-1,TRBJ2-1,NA,CASSKGDRDEQFF,TGTGCCAGCAGTAAGGGAGATCGCGATGAGCAGTTCTTC
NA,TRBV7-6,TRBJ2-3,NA,CASSLLGPSLTSSTDTQYF,TGTGCCAGCAGCTTGCTTGGGCCTAGCCTTACCTCTAGCACAGATACGCAGTATTTT
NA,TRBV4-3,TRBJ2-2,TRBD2,CASSQDRGRARTGELFF,TGCGCCAGCAGCCAAGATCGCGGGAGGGCCAGGACCGGGGAGCTGTTTTTT